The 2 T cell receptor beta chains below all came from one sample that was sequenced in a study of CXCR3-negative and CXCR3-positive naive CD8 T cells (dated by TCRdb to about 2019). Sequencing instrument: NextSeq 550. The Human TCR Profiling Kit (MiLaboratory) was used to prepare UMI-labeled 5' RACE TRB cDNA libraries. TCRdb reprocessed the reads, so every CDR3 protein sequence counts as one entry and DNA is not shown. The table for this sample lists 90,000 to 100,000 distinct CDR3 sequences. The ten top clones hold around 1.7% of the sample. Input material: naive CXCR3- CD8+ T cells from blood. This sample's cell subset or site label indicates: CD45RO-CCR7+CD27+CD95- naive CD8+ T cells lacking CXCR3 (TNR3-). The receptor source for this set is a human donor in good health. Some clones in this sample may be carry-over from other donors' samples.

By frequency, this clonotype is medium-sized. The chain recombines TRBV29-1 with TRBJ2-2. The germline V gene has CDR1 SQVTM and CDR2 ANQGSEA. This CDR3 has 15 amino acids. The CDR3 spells CSVEWETANTGELFF.

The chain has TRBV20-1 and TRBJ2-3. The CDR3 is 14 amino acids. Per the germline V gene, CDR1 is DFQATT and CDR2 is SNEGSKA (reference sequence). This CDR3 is CSALQSTATDTQYF.